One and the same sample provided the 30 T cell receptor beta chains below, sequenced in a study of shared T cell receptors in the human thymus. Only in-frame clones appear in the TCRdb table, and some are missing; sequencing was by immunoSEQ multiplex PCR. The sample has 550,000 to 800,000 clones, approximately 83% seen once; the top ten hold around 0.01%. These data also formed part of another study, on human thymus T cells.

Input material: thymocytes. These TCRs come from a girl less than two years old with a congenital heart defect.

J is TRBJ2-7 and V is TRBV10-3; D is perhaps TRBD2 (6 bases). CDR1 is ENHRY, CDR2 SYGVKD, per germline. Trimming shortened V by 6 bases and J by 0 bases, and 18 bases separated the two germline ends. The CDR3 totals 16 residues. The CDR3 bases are TGTGCCATCAGCACGGGCGGAGGGGTGAGCTCCTACGAGCAGTACTTC. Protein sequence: CAISTGGGVSSYEQYF.

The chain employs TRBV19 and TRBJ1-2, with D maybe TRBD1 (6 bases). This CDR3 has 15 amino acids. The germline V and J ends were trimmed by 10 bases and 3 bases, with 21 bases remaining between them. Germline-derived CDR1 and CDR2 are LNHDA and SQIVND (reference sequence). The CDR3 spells CATWTSYRDHYGYTF. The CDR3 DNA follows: TGTGCCACCTGGACCAGCTACAGGGACCACTATGGCTACACCTTC.

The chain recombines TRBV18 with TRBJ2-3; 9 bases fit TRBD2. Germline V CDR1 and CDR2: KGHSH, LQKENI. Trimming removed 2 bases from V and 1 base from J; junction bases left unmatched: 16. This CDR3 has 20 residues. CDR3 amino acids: CASSPFGTTCGGACTDTQYF. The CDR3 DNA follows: TGTGCCAGCTCACCATTCGGGACTACTTGCGGGGGGGCCTGCACAGATACGCAGTATTTT.

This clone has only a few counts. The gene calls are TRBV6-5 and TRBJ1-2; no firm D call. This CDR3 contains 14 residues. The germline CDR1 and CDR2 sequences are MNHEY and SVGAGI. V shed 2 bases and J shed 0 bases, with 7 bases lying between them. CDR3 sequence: CASSYGRANYGYTF. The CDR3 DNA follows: TGTGCCAGCAGTTACGGTAGAGCTAACTATGGCTACACCTTC.

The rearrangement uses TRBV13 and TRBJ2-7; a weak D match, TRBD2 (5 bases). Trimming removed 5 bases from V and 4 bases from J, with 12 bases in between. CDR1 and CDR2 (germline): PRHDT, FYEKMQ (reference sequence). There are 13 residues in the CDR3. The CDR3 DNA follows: TGTGCCAGCAGCCCCCGCCCGGGGTACGAGCAGTACTTC. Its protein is CASSPRPGYEQYF.

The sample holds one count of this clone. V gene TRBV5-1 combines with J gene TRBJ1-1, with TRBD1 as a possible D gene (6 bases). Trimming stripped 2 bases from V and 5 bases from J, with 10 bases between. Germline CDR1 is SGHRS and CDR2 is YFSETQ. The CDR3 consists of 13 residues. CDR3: CASSFARGTEAFF. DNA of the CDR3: TGCGCCAGCAGCTTTGCAAGGGGGACTGAAGCTTTCTTT.

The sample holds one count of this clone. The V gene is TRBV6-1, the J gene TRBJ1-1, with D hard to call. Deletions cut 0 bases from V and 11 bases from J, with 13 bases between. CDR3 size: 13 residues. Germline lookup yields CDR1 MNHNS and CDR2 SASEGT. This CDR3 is CASSEASQNEAFF. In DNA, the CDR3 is TGTGCCAGCAGTGAAGCCTCACAGAATGAGGCTTTCTTT.

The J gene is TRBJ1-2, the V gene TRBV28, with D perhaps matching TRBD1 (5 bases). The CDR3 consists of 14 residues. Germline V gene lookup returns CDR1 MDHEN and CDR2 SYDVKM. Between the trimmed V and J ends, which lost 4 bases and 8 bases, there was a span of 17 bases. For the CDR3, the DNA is TGTGCCAGCAGTTCCCCTGGAGGGGCGGAGGGCTACACCTTC. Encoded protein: CASSSPGGAEGYTF.

The chain's CDR3 is CASIGRGETQYF. Here the CDR3 DNA reads TGTGCCAGCATCGGCAGGGGAGAGACCCAGTACTTC. The chain is built from TRBV6-5 and TRBJ2-5; D might be TRBD1 (6 bases). Germline V gene lookup returns CDR1 MNHEY and CDR2 SVGAGI. V dropped 7 bases and J dropped 4 bases, with 10 bases sitting between them. The CDR3 covers 12 residues.

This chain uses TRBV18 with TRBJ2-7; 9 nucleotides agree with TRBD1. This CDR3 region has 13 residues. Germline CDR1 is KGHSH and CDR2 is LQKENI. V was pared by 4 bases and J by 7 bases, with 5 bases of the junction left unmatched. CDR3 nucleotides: TGTGCCAGCTCACTCCGACAGGGGGGGGAGCAGTACTTC. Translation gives CASSLRQGGEQYF.

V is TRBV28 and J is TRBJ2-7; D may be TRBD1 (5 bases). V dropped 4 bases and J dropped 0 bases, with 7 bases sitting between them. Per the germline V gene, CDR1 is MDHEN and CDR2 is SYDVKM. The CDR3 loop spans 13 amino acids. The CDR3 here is CASSSGNSYEQYF. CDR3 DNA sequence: TGTGCCAGCAGTTCAGGGAACTCCTACGAGCAGTACTTC.

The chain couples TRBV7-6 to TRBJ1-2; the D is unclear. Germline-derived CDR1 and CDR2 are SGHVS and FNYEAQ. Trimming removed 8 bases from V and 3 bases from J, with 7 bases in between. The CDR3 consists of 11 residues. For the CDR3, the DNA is TGTGCCAGCGCAGATCACTATGGCTACACCTTC. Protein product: CASADHYGYTF.

The CDR3 bases are TGTGCCAGCAGCTCCCCGGCAGGGCGATACTACGAGCAGTACTTC. Encoded protein: CASSSPAGRYYEQYF. The V and J genes are TRBV7-8 and TRBJ2-7; a weak D match, TRBD1 (5 bases). CDR1 is SGHVS and CDR2 is FQNEAQ in the germline V gene. This CDR3 has 15 residues. The V and J ends lost 4 bases and 3 bases respectively, with 16 bases between them.

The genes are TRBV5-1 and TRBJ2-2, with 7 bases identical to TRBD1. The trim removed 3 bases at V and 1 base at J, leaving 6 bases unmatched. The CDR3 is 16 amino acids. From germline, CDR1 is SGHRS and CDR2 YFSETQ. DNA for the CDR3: TGCGCCAGCAGCTCCTTTTGGACAGGGAACACCGGGGAGCTGTTTTTT. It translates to CASSSFWTGNTGELFF.

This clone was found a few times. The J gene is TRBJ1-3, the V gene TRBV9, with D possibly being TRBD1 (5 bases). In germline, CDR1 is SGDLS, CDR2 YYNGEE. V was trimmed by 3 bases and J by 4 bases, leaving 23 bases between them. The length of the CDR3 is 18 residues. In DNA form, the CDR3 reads TGTGCCAGCAGCGCCGGAACAAACGAAGGGGCGACAGGAAACACCATATATTTT. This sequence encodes CASSAGTNEGATGNTIYF.

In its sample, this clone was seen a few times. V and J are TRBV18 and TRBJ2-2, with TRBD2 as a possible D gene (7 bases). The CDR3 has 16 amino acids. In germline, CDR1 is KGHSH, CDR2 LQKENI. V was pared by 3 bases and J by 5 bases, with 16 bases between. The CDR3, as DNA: TGTGCCAGCTCACCCGTCGGCCGGGGGGCAACCGGGGAGCTGTTTTTT. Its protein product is CASSPVGRGATGELFF.

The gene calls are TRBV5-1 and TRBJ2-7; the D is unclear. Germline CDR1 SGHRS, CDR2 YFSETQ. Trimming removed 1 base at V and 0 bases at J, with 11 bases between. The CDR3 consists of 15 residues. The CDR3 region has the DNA TGCGCCAGCAGCTTGTGGGCTTCGAGCTCCTACGAGCAGTACTTC. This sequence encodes CASSLWASSSYEQYF.

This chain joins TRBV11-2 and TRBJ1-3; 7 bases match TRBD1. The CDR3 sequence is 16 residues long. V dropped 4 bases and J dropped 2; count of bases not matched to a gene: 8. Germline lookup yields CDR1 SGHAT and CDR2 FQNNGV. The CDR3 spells CASSSADRVPGNTIYF. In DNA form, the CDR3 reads TGTGCCAGCAGCTCGGCCGACAGGGTCCCTGGAAACACCATATATTTT.

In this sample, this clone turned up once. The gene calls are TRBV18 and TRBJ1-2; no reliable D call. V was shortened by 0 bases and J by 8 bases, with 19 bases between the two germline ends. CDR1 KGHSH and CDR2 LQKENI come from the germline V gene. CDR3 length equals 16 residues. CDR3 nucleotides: TGTGCCAGCTCACCACCTGGTGTGCAGGCGGGATCGGGCTACACCTTC. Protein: CASSPPGVQAGSGYTF.

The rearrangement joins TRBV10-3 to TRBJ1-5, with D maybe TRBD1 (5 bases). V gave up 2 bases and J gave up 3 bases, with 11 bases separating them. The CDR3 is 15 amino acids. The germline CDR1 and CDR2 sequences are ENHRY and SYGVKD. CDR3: CAISEAQDANQPQHF. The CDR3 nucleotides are TGTGCCATCAGTGAGGCACAGGATGCCAATCAGCCCCAGCATTTT.

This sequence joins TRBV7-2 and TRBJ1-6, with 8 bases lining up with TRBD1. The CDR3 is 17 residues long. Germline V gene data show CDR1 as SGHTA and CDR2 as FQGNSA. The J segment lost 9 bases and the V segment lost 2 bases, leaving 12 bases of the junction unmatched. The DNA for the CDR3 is TGTGCCAGCAGCTTAACGACGCGGACAGGGTGTTCTTCACCCCTCCACTTT. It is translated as CASSLTTRTGCSSPLHF.

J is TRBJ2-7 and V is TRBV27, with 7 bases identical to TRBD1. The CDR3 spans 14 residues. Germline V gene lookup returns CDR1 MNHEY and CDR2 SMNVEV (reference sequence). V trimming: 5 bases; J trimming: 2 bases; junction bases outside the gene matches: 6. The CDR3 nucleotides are TGTGCCAGCAGTATCCGACAGGGTACCTACGAGCAGTACTTC. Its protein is CASSIRQGTYEQYF.

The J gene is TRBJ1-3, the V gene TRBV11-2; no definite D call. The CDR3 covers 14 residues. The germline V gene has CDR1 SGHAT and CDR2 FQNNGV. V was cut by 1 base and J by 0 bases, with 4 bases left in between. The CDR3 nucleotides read TGTGCCAGCAGCTTAGGGCTCTCTGGAAACACCATATATTTT. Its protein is CASSLGLSGNTIYF. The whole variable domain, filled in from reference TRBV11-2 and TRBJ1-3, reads EAGVAQSPRYKIIEKRQSVAFWCNPISGHATLYWYQQILGQGPKLLIQFQNNGVVDDSQLPKDRFSAERLKGVDSTLKIQPAKLEDSAVYLCASSLGLSGNTIYFGEGSWLTVV.

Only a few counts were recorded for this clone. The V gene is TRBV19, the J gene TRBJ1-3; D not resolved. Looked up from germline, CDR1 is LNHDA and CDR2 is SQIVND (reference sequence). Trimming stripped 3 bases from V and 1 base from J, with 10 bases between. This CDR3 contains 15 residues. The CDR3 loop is CASSISTHSGNTIYF. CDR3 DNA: TGTGCCAGTAGTATTTCAACTCATTCTGGAAACACCATATATTTT. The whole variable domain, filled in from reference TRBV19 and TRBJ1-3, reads DGGITQSPKYLFRKEGQNVTLSCEQNLNHDAMYWYRQDPGQGLRLIYYSQIVNDFQKGDIAEGYSVSREKKESFPLTVTSAQKNPTAFYLCASSISTHSGNTIYFGEGSWLTVV.

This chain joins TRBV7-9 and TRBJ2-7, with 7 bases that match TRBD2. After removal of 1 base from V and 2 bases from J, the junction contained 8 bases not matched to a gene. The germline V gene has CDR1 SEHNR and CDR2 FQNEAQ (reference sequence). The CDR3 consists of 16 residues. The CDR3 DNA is TGTGCCAGCAGCTTAGGGGGGGGGAGGTACCCCTACGAGCAGTACTTC. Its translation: CASSLGGGRYPYEQYF.

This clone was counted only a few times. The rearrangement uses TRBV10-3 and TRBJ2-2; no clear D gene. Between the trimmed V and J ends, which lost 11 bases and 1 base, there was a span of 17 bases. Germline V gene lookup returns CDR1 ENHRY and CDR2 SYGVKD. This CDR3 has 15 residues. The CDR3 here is CAPRGGAMNTGELFF. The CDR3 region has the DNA TGTGCCCCCCGCGGCGGAGCAATGAACACCGGGGAGCTGTTTTTT.

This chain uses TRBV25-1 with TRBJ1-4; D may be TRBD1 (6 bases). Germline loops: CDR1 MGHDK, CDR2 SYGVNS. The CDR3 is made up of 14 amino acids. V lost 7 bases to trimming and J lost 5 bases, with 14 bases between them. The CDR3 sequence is CASKRTGKNEKLFF. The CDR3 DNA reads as TGTGCCAGCAAGAGAACAGGGAAAAATGAAAAACTGTTTTTT.

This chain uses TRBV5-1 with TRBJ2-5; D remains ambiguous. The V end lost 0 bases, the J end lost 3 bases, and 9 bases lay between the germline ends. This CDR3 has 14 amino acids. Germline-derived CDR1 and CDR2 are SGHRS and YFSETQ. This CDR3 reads CASSLAGLEETQYF. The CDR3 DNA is TGCGCCAGCAGCTTGGCCGGTTTGGAAGAGACCCAGTACTTC.

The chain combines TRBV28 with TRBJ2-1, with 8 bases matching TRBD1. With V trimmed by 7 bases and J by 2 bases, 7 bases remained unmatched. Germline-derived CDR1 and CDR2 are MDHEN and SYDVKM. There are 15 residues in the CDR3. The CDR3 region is CASTHGQGPYNEQFF. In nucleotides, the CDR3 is TGTGCCAGCACACACGGACAGGGCCCCTACAATGAGCAGTTCTTC. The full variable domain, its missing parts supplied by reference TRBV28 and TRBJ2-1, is DVKVTQSSRYLVKRTGEKVFLECVQDMDHENMFWYRQDPGLGLRLIYFSYDVKMKEKGDIPEGYSVSREKKERFSLILESASTNQTSMYLCASTHGQGPYNEQFFGPGTRLTVL.

This CDR3 reads CASSLGQGAFTEAFF. The CDR3 region has the DNA TGTGCCAGCAGCTTGGGACAGGGGGCCTTCACTGAAGCTTTCTTT. This chain joins TRBV5-5 and TRBJ1-1; 10 bases line up with TRBD1. V gave up 0 bases and J gave up 4 bases; unmatched junction bases: 3. Germline V CDR1 and CDR2: SGHKS, YYEKEE (reference sequence). This CDR3 spans 15 amino acids.